This TCR beta chain came from a study of cytomegalovirus exposure and HLA in healthy donors (dated by TCRdb to 2017 to 2019). General notes on the study: A later analysis indicated that the 120 or so validation repertoires were generated on the platform also employed for the 720 or so repertoires of the first cohort. The study aimed to test whether cataloging public T cell receptors could reveal signatures of past pathogen exposure. A separate validation cohort of approximately 130 different subjects was used in addition to the 666-subject first cohort. To predict cytomegalovirus infection status, the study brought together high-throughput TCR immunosequencing, statistical association of individual TCRs with disease status, and machine learning.

Looking up the germline V gene yields CDR1 LGHNA and CDR2 YSLEER. V trim: 0 bases; J trim: 5 bases; unmatched bases: 5. CDR3 length: 16 amino acids, cysteine to phenylalanine. The DNA shown is the 48-base CDR3, in frame from base 1. The donors belonged to the validation cohort of over a hundred subjects, which was separate from the roughly 670-subject first cohort. Here is what the overall study found, with its caveats: The validation cohort had no HLA typing available for a later analysis, so co-occurrence within that cohort was assessed over all 110 or so repertoires. Across donors, most TCR sequences were observed very rarely, whereas some public TCRs were present in many individuals. The authors suggested that the approach could potentially be generalized to other disease states and immunological phenotypes. In vitro tests confirmed that a few of the cytomegalovirus-associated TCR beta chains recognize cytomegalovirus antigens. A later analysis found that TCRs clustered in the first cohort also tended to co-occur in the roughly 120 validation repertoires, with 94% of cluster scores above 0. Cytomegalovirus status was reported to be diagnosed by the classifier with high specificity and sensitivity in both the original and validation cohorts. The study gave a list of roughly 150 TCR beta chains associated with cytomegalovirus.

For this clone: This receptor's antigen is unknown. No much larger clone exists at a distance of one base, and base qualities are not known.

Library method: the immunoSEQ multiplex PCR assay. Turning to the authors' computational methods: A statistical classification framework was developed to diagnose cytomegalovirus status using the catalog of TCR beta chain sequences. The table was pulled from immuneACCESS by TCRdb, which kept in-frame rearrangements only. Such tables lose some clones; where checked, under half of the loss comes from unresolved V genes, and the rest has no known cause. V and J calls and clone size are as listed in that table; D and trimming were resolved from the DNA. A total of hundreds of thousands of clones appear in this sample, over 75% of them only once. About 12% of the sample is in the top ten clones.

Rearrangement joined TRBV4-3 to TRBJ2-5; TRBD2 agrees with 11 junctional bases. The source is a man between 18 and 35 years old in good health and CMV-seropositive. Sequencing was performed on PBMCs. Read as DNA, the sequence is TGCGCCAGCAGCCAAGATTACCCTAGCGGGAGGGAGACCCAGTACTTC. The resulting protein is CASSQDYPSGRETQYF.